The rows below give T cell receptor beta chains drawn from one sample of a study of cytomegalovirus exposure and HLA in healthy donors. Some clones are missing from TCRdb's copy, which holds only in-frame ones; the method was immunoSEQ multiplex PCR. The data include roughly 54,000 clones; the top ten clones carry more than 10%. Sequencing was performed on PBMCs. These TCRs come from a woman aged 25-40 years in good health and CMV-seropositive. The CDR3 runs from the conserved cysteine through the conserved F or W. D genes are given only for firm matches. A row's size may be missing; if present it is once, few, many or a size class.

v_call: TRBV9
clone_size: .
j_call: TRBJ1-5
d_call: TRBD1
cdr3_aa: CASSFGTGGQPQHF
cdr3_nt: TGTGCCAGCAGCTTTGGGACAGGGGGTCAGCCCCAGCATTTT

v_call: TRBV5-1
clone_size: .
j_call: TRBJ2-5
d_call: .
cdr3_aa: CASSFQGNEETQYF
cdr3_nt: TGCGCCAGCAGCTTCCAGGGGAATGAAGAGACCCAGTACTTC

v_call: TRBV30
clone_size: .
j_call: TRBJ2-1
d_call: TRBD2
cdr3_aa: CAGDPSGRAGNEQFF
cdr3_nt: TGTGCCGGGGATCCTAGCGGGAGGGCCGGGAATGAGCAGTTCTTC

v_call: TRBV5-1
clone_size: .
j_call: TRBJ1-2
d_call: .
cdr3_aa: CASSLDTGYGYTF
cdr3_nt: TGCGCCAGCAGCTTGGACACGGGCTATGGCTACACCTTC

v_call: TRBV15
clone_size: .
j_call: TRBJ2-2
d_call: TRBD2
cdr3_aa: CATRAGGRIGELFF
cdr3_nt: TGTGCCACCAGGGCGGGGGGAAGGATCGGGGAGCTGTTTTTT

v_call: TRBV27
clone_size: .
j_call: TRBJ2-7
d_call: .
cdr3_aa: CASSWVGGVPVEQYF
cdr3_nt: TGTGCCAGCAGTTGGGTGGGCGGGGTGCCCGTCGAGCAGTACTTC

v_call: TRBV30
clone_size: .
j_call: TRBJ2-6
d_call: .
cdr3_aa: CAWGRGGEANVLTF
cdr3_nt: TGTGCCTGGGGGAGAGGGGGGGAAGCCAACGTCCTGACTTTC

v_call: TRBV10-3
clone_size: .
j_call: TRBJ2-7
d_call: .
cdr3_aa: CAISERVSYEQYF
cdr3_nt: TGTGCCATCAGTGAACGAGTCTCCTACGAGCAGTACTTC

v_call: TRBV27
clone_size: .
j_call: TRBJ1-1
d_call: .
cdr3_aa: CASIGGRTEAFF
cdr3_nt: TGTGCCAGCATAGGGGGAAGGACTGAAGCTTTCTTT

v_call: TRBV6-5
clone_size: .
j_call: TRBJ1-2
d_call: .
cdr3_aa: CASSYDAGGNFGGYTF
cdr3_nt: TGTGCCAGCAGTTACGACGCGGGCGGGAACTTTGGTGGCTACACCTTC

v_call: TRBV13
clone_size: .
j_call: TRBJ2-7
d_call: .
cdr3_aa: CASSLGSAAYEQYF
cdr3_nt: TGTGCCAGCAGCTTGGGCAGTGCCGCCTACGAGCAGTACTTC

v_call: TRBV25-1
clone_size: .
j_call: TRBJ1-1
d_call: .
cdr3_aa: CASSESWGGVHTEAFF
cdr3_nt: TGTGCCAGCAGTGAATCCTGGGGGGGCGTTCACACTGAAGCTTTCTTT

v_call: TRBV29-1
clone_size: .
j_call: TRBJ2-5
d_call: TRBD1
cdr3_aa: CSVGQGFQETQYF
cdr3_nt: TGCAGCGTCGGACAGGGATTCCAAGAGACCCAGTACTTC

v_call: TRBV13
clone_size: .
j_call: TRBJ2-7
d_call: .
cdr3_aa: CASTPSYEQYF
cdr3_nt: TGTGCCAGCACCCCTTCCTACGAGCAGTACTTC

v_call: TRBV29-1
clone_size: .
j_call: TRBJ1-1
d_call: .
cdr3_aa: CSVRIYTGNTEAFF
cdr3_nt: TGCAGCGTTCGAATATATACAGGGAACACTGAAGCTTTCTTT

v_call: TRBV19
clone_size: .
j_call: TRBJ1-5
d_call: .
cdr3_aa: CASRSRQANQPQHF
cdr3_nt: TGTGCCAGTAGATCCCGCCAAGCGAATCAGCCCCAGCATTTT

v_call: TRBV29-1
clone_size: .
j_call: TRBJ2-1
d_call: .
cdr3_aa: CSSSGSYNEQFF
cdr3_nt: TGCAGCTCATCGGGGTCCTACAATGAGCAGTTCTTC

v_call: TRBV30
clone_size: .
j_call: TRBJ1-2
d_call: .
cdr3_aa: CAWRRSGGYTF
cdr3_nt: TGTGCCTGGAGGAGGAGTGGCGGCTACACCTTC

v_call: TRBV5-1
clone_size: .
j_call: TRBJ1-1
d_call: .
cdr3_aa: CASSLGLEMEAFF
cdr3_nt: TGCGCCAGCAGCTTGGGTCTAGAGATGGAAGCTTTCTTT

v_call: TRBV13
clone_size: .
j_call: TRBJ2-1
d_call: .
cdr3_aa: CASSLGGGEQFF
cdr3_nt: TGTGCCAGCAGCTTAGGAGGGGGTGAGCAGTTCTTC

v_call: TRBV28
clone_size: .
j_call: TRBJ1-2
d_call: .
cdr3_aa: CASRLNSYGYTF
cdr3_nt: TGTGCCAGCAGATTAAACAGCTATGGCTACACCTTC

v_call: TRBV7-9
clone_size: .
j_call: TRBJ1-6
d_call: TRBD1
cdr3_aa: CASRYDRGLNSPLHF
cdr3_nt: TGTGCCAGCAGATATGACAGGGGTCTTAATTCACCCCTCCACTTT

v_call: TRBV27
clone_size: .
j_call: TRBJ2-2
d_call: TRBD1
cdr3_aa: CASSFEGQGNTGELFF
cdr3_nt: TGTGCCAGCAGTTTCGAAGGACAGGGGAACACCGGGGAGCTGTTTTTT

v_call: TRBV15
clone_size: .
j_call: TRBJ1-3
d_call: TRBD1
cdr3_aa: CATSRAGTGDTIYF
cdr3_nt: TGTGCCACCAGCAGAGCCGGGACAGGGGACACCATATATTTT

v_call: TRBV30
clone_size: .
j_call: TRBJ1-5
d_call: .
cdr3_aa: CAWSGGGGNQPQHF
cdr3_nt: TGTGCCTGGAGCGGGGGGGGTGGGAATCAGCCCCAGCATTTT

v_call: TRBV5-6
clone_size: .
j_call: TRBJ2-7
d_call: .
cdr3_aa: CASTLDSGLSSYEQYF
cdr3_nt: TGTGCCAGCACTTTGGATTCGGGACTCAGCTCCTACGAGCAGTACTTC

v_call: TRBV5-1
clone_size: .
j_call: TRBJ2-5
d_call: .
cdr3_aa: CASSLEGSYAQYF
cdr3_nt: TGCGCCAGCAGCTTGGAAGGGAGCTATGCCCAGTACTTC

v_call: TRBV4-1
clone_size: .
j_call: TRBJ2-7
d_call: TRBD2
cdr3_aa: CASSPRTSGMYYEQYF
cdr3_nt: TGCGCCAGCAGCCCCCGGACTAGCGGGATGTACTACGAGCAGTACTTC

v_call: TRBV7-2
clone_size: .
j_call: TRBJ2-1
d_call: TRBD1
cdr3_aa: CASRFTGGEQFF
cdr3_nt: TGTGCCAGCAGGTTTACAGGGGGTGAGCAGTTCTTC

v_call: TRBV29-1
clone_size: .
j_call: TRBJ1-1
d_call: .
cdr3_aa: CSVAEGTEAFF
cdr3_nt: TGCAGCGTTGCTGAGGGCACTGAAGCTTTCTTT

v_call: TRBV27
clone_size: .
j_call: TRBJ2-1
d_call: TRBD2
cdr3_aa: CASGLVGDEQFF
cdr3_nt: TGTGCCAGCGGACTAGTAGGCGATGAGCAGTTCTTC

v_call: TRBV15
clone_size: .
j_call: TRBJ2-7
d_call: TRBD2
cdr3_aa: CATSTRTSGAEQYF
cdr3_nt: TGTGCCACCAGCACCCGGACTAGTGGCGCCGAGCAGTACTTC

v_call: TRBV4-1
clone_size: .
j_call: TRBJ2-7
d_call: TRBD1
cdr3_aa: CASSGKTGERMGEQYF
cdr3_nt: TGCGCCAGCAGCGGGAAAACAGGGGAAAGGATGGGCGAGCAGTACTTC

v_call: TRBV13
clone_size: .
j_call: TRBJ1-2
d_call: .
cdr3_aa: CASSLGLAVDYGYTF
cdr3_nt: TGTGCCAGCAGCTTAGGTTTGGCGGTGGACTATGGCTACACCTTC

v_call: TRBV30
clone_size: .
j_call: TRBJ1-6
d_call: .
cdr3_aa: CAWSVRSWVSLHF
cdr3_nt: TGTGCCTGGAGTGTAAGGAGCTGGGTGTCCCTACACTTT

v_call: TRBV18
clone_size: medium-sized
j_call: TRBJ2-1
d_call: .
cdr3_aa: CASSPAVNEQFF
cdr3_nt: TGTGCCAGCTCACCGGCGGTAAATGAGCAGTTCTTC

v_call: TRBV5-1
clone_size: .
j_call: TRBJ2-7
d_call: TRBD2
cdr3_aa: CASSGGLAGILSYEQYF
cdr3_nt: TGCGCCAGCAGCGGAGGACTAGCGGGAATCTTATCCTACGAGCAGTACTTC

v_call: TRBV30
clone_size: .
j_call: TRBJ1-1
d_call: TRBD1
cdr3_aa: CAWSVQGASEAFF
cdr3_nt: TGTGCCTGGAGTGTACAGGGGGCCTCTGAAGCTTTCTTT

v_call: TRBV9
clone_size: .
j_call: TRBJ2-3
d_call: .
cdr3_aa: CASSARLLIDTQYF
cdr3_nt: TGTGCCAGCAGCGCCCGTCTATTGATAGATACGCAGTATTTT

v_call: TRBV9
clone_size: .
j_call: TRBJ2-2
d_call: .
cdr3_aa: CASSVESGTPGELFF
cdr3_nt: TGTGCCAGCAGCGTAGAATCCGGGACTCCCGGGGAGCTGTTTTTT

v_call: TRBV19
clone_size: .
j_call: TRBJ2-2
d_call: .
cdr3_aa: CASSRRAQSTGELFF
cdr3_nt: TGTGCCAGTAGTAGGAGGGCGCAGAGCACCGGGGAGCTGTTTTTT

v_call: TRBV2
clone_size: .
j_call: TRBJ2-5
d_call: TRBD2
cdr3_aa: CASNEGLAGGQGETQYF
cdr3_nt: TGTGCCAGCAACGAGGGACTAGCGGGGGGGCAAGGGGAGACCCAGTACTTC

v_call: TRBV5-6
clone_size: .
j_call: TRBJ2-3
d_call: TRBD2
cdr3_aa: CASSPGLARKSDTQYF
cdr3_nt: TGTGCCAGCAGCCCGGGACTAGCGAGAAAGAGCGATACGCAGTATTTT

v_call: TRBV5-6
clone_size: .
j_call: TRBJ2-3
d_call: TRBD2
cdr3_aa: CASSLWEGFTDTQYF
cdr3_nt: TGTGCCAGCAGCTTGTGGGAGGGTTTCACAGATACGCAGTATTTT

v_call: TRBV11-2
clone_size: .
j_call: TRBJ1-1
d_call: .
cdr3_aa: CASSLDGGVTEAFF
cdr3_nt: TGTGCCAGCAGCTTAGATGGAGGTGTCACTGAAGCTTTCTTT

v_call: TRBV5-1
clone_size: .
j_call: TRBJ1-6
d_call: TRBD1
cdr3_aa: CASSVDRGGGGSPLHF
cdr3_nt: TGCGCCAGCAGCGTGGACAGGGGAGGCGGTGGATCACCCCTCCACTTT

v_call: TRBV4-1
clone_size: .
j_call: TRBJ2-7
d_call: TRBD2
cdr3_aa: CASSQLAGGDEQYF
cdr3_nt: TGCGCCAGCAGCCAGCTAGCGGGAGGGGACGAGCAGTACTTC

v_call: TRBV5-4
clone_size: .
j_call: TRBJ2-1
d_call: .
cdr3_aa: CASSFRSGIYNEQFF
cdr3_nt: TGTGCCAGCAGCTTTCGTAGCGGTATTTACAATGAGCAGTTCTTC

v_call: TRBV7-6
clone_size: .
j_call: TRBJ2-5
d_call: TRBD2
cdr3_aa: CASSLSGGGAQYF
cdr3_nt: TGTGCCAGCAGCTTATCGGGAGGAGGGGCCCAGTACTTC

v_call: TRBV18
clone_size: .
j_call: TRBJ1-4
d_call: .
cdr3_aa: CASSPSRGFNEKLFF
cdr3_nt: TGTGCCAGCTCACCTTCCAGGGGTTTTAATGAAAAACTGTTTTTT